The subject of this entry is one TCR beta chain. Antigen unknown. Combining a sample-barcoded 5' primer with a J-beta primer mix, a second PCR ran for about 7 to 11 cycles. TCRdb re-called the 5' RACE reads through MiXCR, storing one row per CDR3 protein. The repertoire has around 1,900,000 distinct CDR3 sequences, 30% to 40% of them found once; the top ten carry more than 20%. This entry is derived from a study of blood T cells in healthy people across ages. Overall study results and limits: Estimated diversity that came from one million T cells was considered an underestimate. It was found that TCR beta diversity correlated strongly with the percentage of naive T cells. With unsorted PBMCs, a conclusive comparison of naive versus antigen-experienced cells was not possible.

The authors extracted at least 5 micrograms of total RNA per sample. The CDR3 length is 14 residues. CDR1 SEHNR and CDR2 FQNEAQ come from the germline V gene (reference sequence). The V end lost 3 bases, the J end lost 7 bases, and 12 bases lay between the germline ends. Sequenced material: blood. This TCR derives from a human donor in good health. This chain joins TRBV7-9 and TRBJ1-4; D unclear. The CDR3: CASSFGGIGEKLFF. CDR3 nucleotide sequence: TGTGCCAGCAGCTTTGGAGGGATCGGTGAAAAACTGTTTTTT. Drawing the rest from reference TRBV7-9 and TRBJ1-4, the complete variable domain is DTGVSQNPRHKITKRGQNVTFRCDPISEHNRLYWYRQTLGQGPEFLTYFQNEAQLEKSRLLSDRFSAERPKGSFSTLEIQRTEQGDSAMYLCASSFGGIGEKLFFGSGTQLSVL.